This TCR beta chain was recorded in a study of blood T cell repertoires in COVID-19. The cohort comprised adults aged roughly 18 to 100 years residing in approximately 25 US areas. Cohort assignment relied on participant-reported clinical history. CDR3 length equals 17 residues. The trim removed 4 bases at V and 3 bases at J, leaving 12 bases unmatched. Per germline, CDR1 SGHRS and CDR2 YFSETQ. The repertoire was sequenced with immunoSEQ multiplex PCR; TCRdb's copy has only in-frame clones and lacks some. Found here are around 330,000 clones, under 90% of them singletons; the top ten hold approximately 5.5%. This clone was counted a single time.

Sequencing used PBMCs or T cells enriched from blood (not recorded which). The receptor was derived from a man aged 60 to 75 who had recovered from COVID-19. This chain links TRBV5-1 with TRBJ2-2; 7 bases are shared with TRBD2. The CDR3 region is CASSTTAGGRDTGELFF. For the CDR3, the DNA is TGCGCCAGCAGCACAACCGCTGGCGGGAGAGACACCGGGGAGCTGTTTTTT. The whole variable domain, filled in from reference TRBV5-1 and TRBJ2-2, reads KAGVTQTPRYLIKTRGQQVTLSCSPISGHRSVSWYQQTPGQGLQFLFEYFSETQRNKGNFPGRFSGRQFSNSRSEMNVSTLELGDSALYLCASSTTAGGRDTGELFFGEGSRLTVL.